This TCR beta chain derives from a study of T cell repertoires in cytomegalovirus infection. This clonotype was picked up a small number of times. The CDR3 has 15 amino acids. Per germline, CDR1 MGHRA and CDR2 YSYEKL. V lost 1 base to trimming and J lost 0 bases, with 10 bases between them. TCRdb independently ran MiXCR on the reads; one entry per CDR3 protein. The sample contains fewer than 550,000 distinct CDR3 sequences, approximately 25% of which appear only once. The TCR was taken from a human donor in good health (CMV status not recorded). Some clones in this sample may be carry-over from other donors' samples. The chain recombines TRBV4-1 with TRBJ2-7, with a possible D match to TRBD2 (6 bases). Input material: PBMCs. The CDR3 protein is CASSQVGRDSYEQYF. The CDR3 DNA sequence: TGCGCCAGCAGCCAAGTTGGGCGGGACTCCTACGAGCAGTACTTC.